This T cell receptor (beta chain) was profiled in a study of shared clonotypes between healthy human individuals. About the study: CD4 naive and CD4 memory each took three plates per donor, while CD8 naive took two and CD8 memory one.

Only in-frame clones appear in the TCRdb table, and some are missing; sequencing was by immunoSEQ multiplex PCR. Of 2,100,000 or so clones listed, almost 96% are singletons. Findings of the study overall: Rarefaction analysis demonstrated incomplete sorted-subset sequencing notwithstanding large depth.

As concerns this clone: As yet, its antigen is unknown.

The CDR3 loop spans 13 amino acids. The germline CDR1 and CDR2 sequences are ENHRY and SYGVKD. With 8 bases removed from V and 1 base from J, the gap between germline ends came to 11 bases. The donor population consisted of healthy HIV-negative adults with no recent acute infections or vaccinations. The gene calls are TRBV10-3 and TRBJ1-1; weak D call: TRBD1 (5 bases). The receptor's source is a man between 18 and 35 years old in good health. The specimen sequenced was naive CD4+ T cells sorted from blood. Subset noted: CD45RA+ positively selected. Written as DNA, the CDR3 is TGTGCCATCCGGCAGGGATCGAACACTGAAGCTTTCTTT. Translation gives CAIRQGSNTEAFF.